These 2 T cell receptor beta chains were sequenced from one sample in a study of cytomegalovirus exposure and HLA in healthy donors. In the PCR, 60 Vbeta and 13 Jbeta primers were used. Measured with immunoSEQ multiplex PCR; TCRdb has only the in-frame clones, and not every one. The table records a few hundred thousand clones, more than 60% of them present only once. Sequenced sample: PBMCs. All receptors derive from a man aged 40-49 years in good health and CMV-seronegative.

The sample holds one count of this clone. The chain employs TRBV14 and TRBJ2-7; 9 bases are a match to TRBD1. The ends lost 5 bases at V and 5 bases at J; junction bases unmatched: 13. The CDR3 contains 16 residues. Germline CDR1 is SGHDN and CDR2 is FVKESK. CDR3 in DNA: TGTGCCAGCAGCTTTACAGGGGGCGCGTGGTTGCACGAGCAGTACTTC. It translates to CASSFTGGAWLHEQYF. The full variable domain, with the rest looked up from reference TRBV14 and TRBJ2-7, is EAGVTQFPSHSVIEKGQTVTLRCDPISGHDNLYWYRRVMGKEIKFLLHFVKESKQDESGMPNNRFLAERTGGTYSTLKVQPAELEDSGVYFCASSFTGGAWLHEQYFGPGTRLTVT.

The rearrangement joins TRBV4-2 to TRBJ2-7; 7 positions match TRBD2. The V gene end was trimmed by 1 base and the J gene end by 3 bases; junction bases not matched to a gene: 6. Germline lookup yields CDR1 LGHNA and CDR2 YNFKEQ. This CDR3 is built from 15 residues. The CDR3 bases are TGTGCCAGCAGCCAAGCTAGCGGAGGAAGCTACGAGCAGTACTTC. Translation gives CASSQASGGSYEQYF.